This T cell receptor beta chain was observed in a study of PD-1 blockade in classical Hodgkin lymphoma. This CDR3 region has 15 residues. Germline-derived CDR1 and CDR2 are GTSNPN and SVGIG (reference sequence). The V end was cut by 3 bases, the J end by 6 bases, with 21 bases between. Clones were sequenced by immunoSEQ multiplex PCR, and TCRdb holds only the in-frame ones, with some missing. The data show 89,000 or so clones, nearly 95% seen once. Exposure to brentuximab vedotin varied, and each patient had relapsed following autologous stem cell transplantation. Best responses fell into complete response, partial response or progressive disease.

The sequence was obtained from a human donor with classical Hodgkin lymphoma. The chain is built from TRBV30 and TRBJ2-7; no clear D. The sample in question was peripheral blood mononuclear cells (PBMCs), obtained before the second cycle of nivolumab. CDR3 in amino acids: CAWSDLDLPTSEQYF. CDR3 nucleotides: TGTGCCTGGAGCGACTTAGATTTGCCCACCTCCGAGCAGTACTTC.